At least ten counts were recorded for the clone carrying this TCR beta chain. This entry comes from a study of neurological immune-mediated disorders. Healthy controls were blood bank volunteers in Maryland, USA. Libraries from sorted cells used 900,000 to 1,000,000 T cells (CD4+ or CD8+). This CDR3 contains 16 residues. The V end lost 4 bases, the J end lost 0 bases, and 12 bases lay between the germline ends. Germline-derived CDR1 and CDR2 are SGHTA and FQGTGA. One entry per CDR3 protein, called by TCRdb with MiXCR from the 5' RACE reads. The table has about 38,000 distinct CDR3 sequences, more than 4.5% seen once; the top ten hold approximately 8.7%.

V usage is TRBV7-3 and J usage is TRBJ2-2; possibly TRBD2 for D (5 bases). This TCR was sampled from a man aged 18 to 29 in good health. Sequencing was carried out using CD4+ T cells from blood. The CDR3 bases are TGTGCCAGCAGCTCCTCCTGGGGAGCGAACACCGGGGAGCTGTTTTTT. Translated, it gives CASSSSWGANTGELFF. The full variable domain, completed using reference TRBV7-3 and TRBJ2-2, is GAGVSQTPSNKVTEKGKYVELRCDPISGHTALYWYRQSLGQGPEFLIYFQGTGAADDSGLPNDRFFAVRPEGSVSTLKIQRTERGDSAVYLCASSSSWGANTGELFFGEGSRLTVL.